This T cell receptor beta chain was identified during a study of CD8 T cells in Susac syndrome. From blood CD8+ and CD4+ T cells, the TCR beta chain was sequenced. The multiple sclerosis controls comprised treatment-naive patients whose relapsing-remitting disease was stable or active. It was negative isolation that provided the CD8+ and CD4+ T cells, whereas TEMRA cells were enriched by FACS. With random hexamers, roughly 0.45 to 1 ug RNA was reverse transcribed. Amplification of TCR beta CDR3 used immunoSEQ multiplex PCR across 54 Vbeta and 13 Jbeta. TCRdb reprocessed the immunoSEQ multiplex PCR reads via MiXCR and lists one record per CDR3 protein. The repertoire holds about 200,000 distinct CDR3 sequences, about 93% seen once, with roughly 0.15% in the top ten. Germline-derived CDR1 and CDR2 are SQVTM and ANQGSEA. The CDR3 has 14 residues. The V and J ends lost 4 bases and 3 bases respectively, with 15 bases between them.

Sequencing used CD8+ T cells from PBMCs. The chain recombines TRBV29-1 with TRBJ1-2, with D possibly TRBD1 on 6 matching bases. The sequence derives from a human donor with multiple sclerosis. CDR3 protein: CSVVETGNHYGYTF. Written as DNA, the CDR3 is TGCAGCGTTGTGGAGACAGGAAACCACTATGGCTACACCTTC.